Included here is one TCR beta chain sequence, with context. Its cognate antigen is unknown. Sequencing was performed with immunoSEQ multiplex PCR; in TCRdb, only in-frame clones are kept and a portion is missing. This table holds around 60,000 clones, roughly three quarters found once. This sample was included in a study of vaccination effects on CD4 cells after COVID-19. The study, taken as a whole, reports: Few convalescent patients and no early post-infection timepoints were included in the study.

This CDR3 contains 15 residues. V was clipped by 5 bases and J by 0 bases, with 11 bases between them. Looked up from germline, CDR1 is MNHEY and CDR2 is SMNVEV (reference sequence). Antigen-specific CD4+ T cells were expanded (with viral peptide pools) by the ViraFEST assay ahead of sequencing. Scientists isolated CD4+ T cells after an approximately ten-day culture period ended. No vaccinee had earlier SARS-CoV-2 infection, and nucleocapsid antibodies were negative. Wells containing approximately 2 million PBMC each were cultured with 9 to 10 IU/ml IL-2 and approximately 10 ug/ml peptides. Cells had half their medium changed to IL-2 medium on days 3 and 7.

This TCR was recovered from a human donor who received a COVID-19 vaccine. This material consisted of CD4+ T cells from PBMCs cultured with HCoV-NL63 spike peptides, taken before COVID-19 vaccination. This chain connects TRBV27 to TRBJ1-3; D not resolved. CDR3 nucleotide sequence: TGTGCCAGCAGTCGACGGCTGTCCTCTGGAAACACCATATATTTT. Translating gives CASSRRLSSGNTIYF.